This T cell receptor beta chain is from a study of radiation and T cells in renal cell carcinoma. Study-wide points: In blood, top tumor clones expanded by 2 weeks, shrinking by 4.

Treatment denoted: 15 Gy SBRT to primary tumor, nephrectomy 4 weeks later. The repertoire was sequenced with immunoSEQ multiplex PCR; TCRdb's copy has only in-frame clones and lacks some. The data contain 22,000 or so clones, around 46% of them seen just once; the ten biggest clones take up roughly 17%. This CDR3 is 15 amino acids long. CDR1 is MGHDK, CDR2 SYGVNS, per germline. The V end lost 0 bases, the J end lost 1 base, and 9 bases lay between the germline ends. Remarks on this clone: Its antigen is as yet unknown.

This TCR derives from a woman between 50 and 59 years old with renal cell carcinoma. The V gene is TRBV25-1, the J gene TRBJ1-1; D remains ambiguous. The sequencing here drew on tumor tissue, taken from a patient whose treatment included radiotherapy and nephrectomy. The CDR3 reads CASSEYGYPNTEAFF. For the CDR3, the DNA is TGTGCCAGCAGTGAATACGGCTACCCGAACACTGAAGCTTTCTTT.